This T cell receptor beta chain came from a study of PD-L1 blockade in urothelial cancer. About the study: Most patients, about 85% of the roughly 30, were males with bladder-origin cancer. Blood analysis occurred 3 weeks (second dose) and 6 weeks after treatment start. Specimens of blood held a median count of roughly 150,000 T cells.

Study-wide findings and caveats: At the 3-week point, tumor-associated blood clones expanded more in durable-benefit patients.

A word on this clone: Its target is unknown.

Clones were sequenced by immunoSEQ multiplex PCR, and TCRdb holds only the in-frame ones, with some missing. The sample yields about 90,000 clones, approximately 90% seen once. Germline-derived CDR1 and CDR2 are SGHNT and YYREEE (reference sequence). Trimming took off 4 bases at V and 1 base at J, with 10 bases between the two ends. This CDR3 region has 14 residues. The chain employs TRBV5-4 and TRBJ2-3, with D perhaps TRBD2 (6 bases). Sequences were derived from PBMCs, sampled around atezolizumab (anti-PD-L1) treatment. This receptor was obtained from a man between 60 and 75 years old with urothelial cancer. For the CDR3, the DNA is TGTGCCAGCAGCGGGGGGTGGGGCACAGATACGCAGTATTTT. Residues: CASSGGWGTDTQYF.